The clone carrying this T cell receptor (beta chain) has more than one count but fewer than ten. What it recognizes is unknown. This entry is derived from a study of beta chain features in type 1 diabetes. With 0 bases removed from V and 2 bases from J, the gap between germline ends came to 15 bases. The CDR3 covers 17 residues. Germline CDR1 reads SGHAT; CDR2 reads FQNNGV. Expressed TCRB transcripts were sequenced because the entire RNA isolate underwent reverse transcription. Some clones are missing from TCRdb's copy, which holds only in-frame ones; the method was immunoSEQ multiplex PCR. The profile shows about 370,000 clones, 8.5% to 10% of them singletons. Whole-study findings and limits: Moderate yet significant TCRB CDR3 shortening was seen in Type 1 diabetes patients in all four CD4+ subsets.

This chain links TRBV11-2 with TRBJ2-3; D not resolved. The source of this sequence is a young man with type 1 diabetes. Sequenced input: central memory CD4+ T cells from blood. The CDR3 loop is CASSLDDFGSSTDTQYF. DNA for the CDR3: TGTGCCAGCAGCTTAGATGACTTCGGTTCGTCCACAGATACGCAGTATTTT.